This T cell receptor beta chain is from a study of CD8 T cells in ankylosing spondylitis. TCRdb re-called the 5' RACE reads with MiXCR, one entry per CDR3 protein. In the table there are about 130,000 distinct CDR3 sequences, around 7% of which are singletons. The table lists this clonotype with many counts. Its antigen is undetermined. This CDR3 contains 13 residues. V was pared by 8 bases and J by 4 bases, with 15 bases between. The germline gives CDR1 KGHSH, CDR2 LQKENI. Study-level points and caveats: Several of the motif variants were reported before in synovial fluid and blood from reactive arthritis. Disease-linked clones reportedly showed significant enrichment in matched ankylosing spondylitis synovial fluid.

Input material: blood, either unsorted or a sorted T cell fraction (not recorded which). The TCR comes from a male donor with ankylosing spondylitis or in good health (not recorded which). The V call is TRBV18, the J call TRBJ2-7, with D tentatively TRBD2 (7 bases). The CDR3 bases are TGTGCCAGCGCGACCGGGGGGCTGTACGAGCAGTACTTC. Translation: CASATGGLYEQYF.